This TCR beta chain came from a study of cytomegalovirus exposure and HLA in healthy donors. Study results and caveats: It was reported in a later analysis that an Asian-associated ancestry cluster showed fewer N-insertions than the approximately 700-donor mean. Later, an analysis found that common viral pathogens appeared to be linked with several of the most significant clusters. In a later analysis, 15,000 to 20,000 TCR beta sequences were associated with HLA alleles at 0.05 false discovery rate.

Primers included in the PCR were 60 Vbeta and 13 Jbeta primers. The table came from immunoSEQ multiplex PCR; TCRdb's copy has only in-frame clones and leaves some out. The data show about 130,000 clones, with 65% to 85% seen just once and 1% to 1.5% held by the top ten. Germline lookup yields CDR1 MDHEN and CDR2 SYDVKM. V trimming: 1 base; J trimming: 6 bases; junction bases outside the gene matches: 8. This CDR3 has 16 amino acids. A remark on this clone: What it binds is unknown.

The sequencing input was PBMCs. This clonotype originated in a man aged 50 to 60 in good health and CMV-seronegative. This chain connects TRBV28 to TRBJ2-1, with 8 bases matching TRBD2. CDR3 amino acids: CASSLSGRAKLNEQFF. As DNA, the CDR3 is TGTGCCAGCAGTTTATCCGGGAGGGCCAAACTCAATGAGCAGTTCTTC.